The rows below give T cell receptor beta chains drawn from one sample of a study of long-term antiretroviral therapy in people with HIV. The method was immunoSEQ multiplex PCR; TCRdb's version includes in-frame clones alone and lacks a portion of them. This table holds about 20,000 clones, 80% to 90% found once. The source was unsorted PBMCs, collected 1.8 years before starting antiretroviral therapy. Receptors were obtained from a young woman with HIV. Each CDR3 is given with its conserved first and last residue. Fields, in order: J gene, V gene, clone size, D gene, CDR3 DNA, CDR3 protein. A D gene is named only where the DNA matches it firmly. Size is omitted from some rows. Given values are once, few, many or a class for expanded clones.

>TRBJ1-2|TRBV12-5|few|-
TGTGCTAGTGGTTTGCCGGCGTATGGCTACACCTTC
CASGLPAYGYTF
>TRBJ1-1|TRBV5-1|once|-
TGCGCCAGCAGCGCTAACAGGGAATTAAGGCTCACTGAAGCTTTCTTT
CASSANRELRLTEAFF
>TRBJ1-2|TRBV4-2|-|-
TGTGCCAGCAGCCAGGGCGGGACGGCGAGCCCCCATGGCTACACCTTC
CASSQGGTASPHGYTF
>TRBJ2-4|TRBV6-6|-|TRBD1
TGTGCCAGCAGTTACTATCAAGGACAGGGAAACATTCAGTACTTC
CASSYYQGQGNIQYF
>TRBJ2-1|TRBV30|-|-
TGTGCCTGGGGTCATTACACTGAGCAGTTCTTC
CAWGHYTEQFF
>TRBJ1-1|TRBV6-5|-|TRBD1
TGTGCCAGCAGGGAGACAGGGGCTGAAGCTTTCTTT
CASRETGAEAFF
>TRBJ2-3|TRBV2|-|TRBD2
TGTGCCAGCAGGCCCTCGGGAGGGACGAGTACGCAGTATTTT
CASRPSGGTSTQYF
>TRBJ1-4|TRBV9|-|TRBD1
TGTGCCAGCAGCGTAGCTGGGACAGTCAATGAAAAACTGTTTTTT
CASSVAGTVNEKLFF
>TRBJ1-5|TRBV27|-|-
TGTGCCAGCAGTTTTTTCAGCAATCAGCCCCAGCATTTT
CASSFFSNQPQHF
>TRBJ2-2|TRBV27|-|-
TGTGCCAGCAGTTTCCGGCGACTCACCGGGGAGCTGTTTTTT
CASSFRRLTGELFF
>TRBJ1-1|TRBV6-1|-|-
TGTGCCAGCAGCGAAGGCAGGGGCTTTGGGCACACTGAAGCTTTCTTT
CASSEGRGFGHTEAFF
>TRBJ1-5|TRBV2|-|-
TGTGCCAGCAGTGGGGGGAGCGGCCCTAATCAGCCCCAGCATTTT
CASSGGSGPNQPQHF
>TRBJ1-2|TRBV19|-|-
TGTGCCAGTAGTGATCGAGTGGGCTATGGCCACACCTTC
CASSDRVGYGHTF
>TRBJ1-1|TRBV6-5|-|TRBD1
TGTGCCAGCAGTTCCGGACAGGGGTTGCGGACTGAAGCTTTCTTT
CASSSGQGLRTEAFF
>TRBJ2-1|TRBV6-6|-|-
TGTGCCAGCAGTTACTCAGCGGGTTTGGACAATGAGCAGTTCTTC
CASSYSAGLDNEQFF